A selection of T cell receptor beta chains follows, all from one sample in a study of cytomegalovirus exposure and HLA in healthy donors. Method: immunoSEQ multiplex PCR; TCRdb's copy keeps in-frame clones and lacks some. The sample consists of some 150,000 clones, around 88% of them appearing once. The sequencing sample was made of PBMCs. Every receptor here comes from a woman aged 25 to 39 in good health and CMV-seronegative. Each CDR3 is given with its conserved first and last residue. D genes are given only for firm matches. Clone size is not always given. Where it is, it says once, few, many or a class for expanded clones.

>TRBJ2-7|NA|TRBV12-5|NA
CASGFQTVTYEQYF
TGTGCTAGTGGTTTCCAGACAGTAACCTACGAGCAGTACTTC
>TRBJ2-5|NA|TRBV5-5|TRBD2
CASSLGGSGSETQYF
TGTGCCAGCAGCTTGGGCGGGAGTGGTTCGGAGACCCAGTACTTC
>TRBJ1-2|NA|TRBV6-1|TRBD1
CASSELGQGYGRYGYTF
TGTGCCAGCAGTGAATTGGGACAGGGTTATGGAAGGTATGGCTACACCTTC
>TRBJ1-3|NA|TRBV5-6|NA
CASSLYRDWEGTIYF
TGTGCCAGCAGCTTGTACAGGGATTGGGAGGGCACCATATATTTT
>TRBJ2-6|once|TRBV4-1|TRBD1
CASSQDPGQFHSGANVLTF
TGCGCCAGCAGCCAAGATCCGGGACAGTTCCACTCTGGGGCCAACGTCCTGACTTTC
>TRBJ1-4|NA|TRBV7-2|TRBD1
CASSLEQGAREKLFF
TGTGCCAGCAGCTTAGAGCAGGGGGCTAGGGAAAAACTGTTTTTT
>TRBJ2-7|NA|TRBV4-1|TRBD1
CASSQVGQGWKYF
TGCGCCAGCAGCCAAGTCGGACAGGGGTGGAAGTACTTC
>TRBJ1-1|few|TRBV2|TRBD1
CASVQWGQGEAFF
TGTGCCAGCGTCCAGTGGGGACAGGGTGAAGCTTTCTTT
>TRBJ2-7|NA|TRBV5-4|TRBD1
CASSPGTEYEQYF
TGTGCCAGCAGCCCCGGGACAGAATACGAGCAGTACTTC
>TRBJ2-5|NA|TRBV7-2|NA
CASSLEPSRVGTQYF
TGTGCCAGCAGCTTAGAGCCTAGCCGGGTAGGGACCCAGTACTTC
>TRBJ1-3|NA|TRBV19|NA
CACVQVNRGNTIYF
TGTGCCTGCGTACAGGTCAATCGTGGAAACACCATATATTTT
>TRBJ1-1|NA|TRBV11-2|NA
CASSSTGNTEAFF
TGTGCCAGCAGCTCAACGGGGAACACTGAAGCTTTCTTT
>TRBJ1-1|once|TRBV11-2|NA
CASSPRGGLNTEAFF
TGTGCCAGCAGCCCCCGGGGAGGGCTGAACACTGAAGCTTTCTTT
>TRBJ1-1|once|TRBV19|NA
CASRYGPGARNTEAFF
TGTGCCAGTAGATACGGGCCAGGGGCTCGGAACACTGAAGCTTTCTTT
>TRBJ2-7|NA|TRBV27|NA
CASGGAGYEQYF
TGTGCCAGCGGGGGGGCGGGGTACGAGCAGTACTTC
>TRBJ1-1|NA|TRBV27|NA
CASHVGGATEAFF
TGTGCCAGCCACGTTGGGGGGGCAACTGAAGCTTTCTTT
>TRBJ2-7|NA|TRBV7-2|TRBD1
CASSSIPGTGIEQYF
TGTGCCAGCAGCTCAATCCCCGGGACAGGGATCGAGCAGTACTTC
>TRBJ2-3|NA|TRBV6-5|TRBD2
CASRPTSGRADTQYF
TGTGCCAGCCGCCCGACTAGCGGGAGGGCAGATACGCAGTATTTT
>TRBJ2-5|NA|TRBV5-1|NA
CASSLANGYQETQYF
TGCGCCAGCAGCTTGGCCAACGGGTACCAAGAGACCCAGTACTTC
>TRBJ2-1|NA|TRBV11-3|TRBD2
CASSLVGGLAGGPRNEQFF
TGTGCCAGCAGCTTAGTAGGGGGGTTAGCGGGAGGGCCGCGGAATGAGCAGTTCTTC
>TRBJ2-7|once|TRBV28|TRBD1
CASSPGGSLSYEQYF
TGTGCCAGCAGTCCAGGGGGCTCCCTCTCCTACGAGCAGTACTTC
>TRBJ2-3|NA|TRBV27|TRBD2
CASSLTHLSGRFDTQYF
TGTGCCAGCAGTCTAACCCACCTTAGCGGGAGGTTCGATACGCAGTATTTT
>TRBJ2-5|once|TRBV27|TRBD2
CASSSPAGGLGTQYF
TGTGCCAGCAGTTCGCCCGCGGGGGGGCTGGGGACCCAGTACTTC
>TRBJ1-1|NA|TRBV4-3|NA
CASSPGHPLEAFF
TGCGCCAGCAGCCCAGGGCACCCCCTCGAAGCTTTCTTT
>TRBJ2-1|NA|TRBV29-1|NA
CSGAANYNEQFF
TGCAGCGGAGCGGCGAACTACAATGAGCAGTTCTTC
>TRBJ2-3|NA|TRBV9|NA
CASSITSTDTQYF
TGTGCCAGCAGCATAACTAGCACAGATACGCAGTATTTT
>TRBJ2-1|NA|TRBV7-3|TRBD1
CASSLGTGVNEQFF
TGTGCCAGCAGCTTAGGCACAGGGGTCAATGAGCAGTTCTTC
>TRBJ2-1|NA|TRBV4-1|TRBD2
CASSQLAGGPRQFF
TGCGCCAGCAGCCAACTAGCGGGAGGGCCAAGGCAGTTCTTC
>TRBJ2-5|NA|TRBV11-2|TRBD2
CASRRTSGYRETQYF
TGTGCCAGCAGGCGGACTAGCGGGTACCGAGAGACCCAGTACTTC
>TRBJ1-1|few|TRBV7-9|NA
CASSFAGNTEAFF
TGTGCCAGCAGCTTTGCAGGGAACACTGAAGCTTTCTTT
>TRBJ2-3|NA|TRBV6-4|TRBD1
CASSDTGVTQYF
TGTGCCAGCAGTGATACAGGGGTTACGCAGTATTTT
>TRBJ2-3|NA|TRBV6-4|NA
CASSLTSFDTQYF
TGTGCCAGCAGTCTTACTAGCTTCGATACGCAGTATTTT
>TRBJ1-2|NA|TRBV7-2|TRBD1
CASSRTGLLGNGYTF
TGTGCCAGCAGCCGGACAGGGTTACTGGGCAACGGCTACACCTTC
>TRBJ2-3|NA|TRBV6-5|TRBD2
CASSAQSGTTGTQYF
TGTGCCAGCAGTGCACAAAGCGGGACGACTGGTACGCAGTATTTT
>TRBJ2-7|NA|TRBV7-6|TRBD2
CASSLSGRAGYEQYF
TGTGCCAGCAGCCTAAGCGGGAGGGCCGGTTACGAGCAGTACTTC
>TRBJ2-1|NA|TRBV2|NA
CASPPSGGAHNEQFF
TGTGCCAGCCCCCCTTCGGGGGGCGCCCACAATGAGCAGTTCTTC
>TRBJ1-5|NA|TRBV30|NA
CAWTGEGNQPQHF
TGTGCCTGGACGGGGGAGGGGAATCAGCCCCAGCATTTT
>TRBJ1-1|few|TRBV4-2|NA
CASRPTGEGTEAFF
TGTGCCAGCAGGCCGACAGGTGAAGGGACTGAAGCTTTCTTT
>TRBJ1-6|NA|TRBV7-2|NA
CASSLEVRVWDSPLHF
TGTGCCAGCAGCTTAGAAGTCAGGGTCTGGGATTCACCCCTCCACTTT
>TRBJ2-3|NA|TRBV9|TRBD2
CASSAGTSGDTDTQYF
TGTGCCAGCAGCGCCGGGACTAGCGGGGACACAGATACGCAGTATTTT
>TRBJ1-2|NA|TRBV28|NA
CASSFLQGGYTF
TGTGCCAGCAGTTTTTTACAGGGCGGCTACACCTTC
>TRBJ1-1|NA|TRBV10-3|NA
CATGDRLGTFF
TGTGCCACCGGAGACAGGTTGGGAACTTTCTTT
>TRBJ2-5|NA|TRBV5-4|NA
CASSTRTEKWETQYF
TGTGCCAGCAGCACCAGGACAGAAAAATGGGAGACCCAGTACTTC
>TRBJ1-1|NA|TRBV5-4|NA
CASSPGNTEAFF
TGTGCCAGCAGTCCAGGGAACACTGAAGCTTTCTTT
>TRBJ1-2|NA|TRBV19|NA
CASRETEYGYTF
TGTGCCTCCCGGGAGACAGAGTATGGCTACACCTTC
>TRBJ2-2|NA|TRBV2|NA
CASGRGGTGELFF
TGTGCCAGCGGGAGAGGGGGCACCGGGGAGCTGTTTTTT